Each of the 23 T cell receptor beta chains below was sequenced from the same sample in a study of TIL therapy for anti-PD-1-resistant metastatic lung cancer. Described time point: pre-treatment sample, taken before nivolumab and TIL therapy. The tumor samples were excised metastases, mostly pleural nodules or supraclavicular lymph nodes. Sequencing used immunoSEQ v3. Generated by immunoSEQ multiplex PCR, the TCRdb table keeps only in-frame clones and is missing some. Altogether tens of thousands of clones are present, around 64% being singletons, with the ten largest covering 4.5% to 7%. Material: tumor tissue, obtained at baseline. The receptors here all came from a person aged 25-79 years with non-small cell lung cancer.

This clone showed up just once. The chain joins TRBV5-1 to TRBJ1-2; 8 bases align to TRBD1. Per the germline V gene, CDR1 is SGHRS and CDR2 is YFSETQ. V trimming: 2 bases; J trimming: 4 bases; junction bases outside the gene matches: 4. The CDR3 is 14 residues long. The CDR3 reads CASSLAGQAYGYTF. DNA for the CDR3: TGCGCCAGCAGCTTAGCGGGACAGGCCTATGGCTACACCTTC.

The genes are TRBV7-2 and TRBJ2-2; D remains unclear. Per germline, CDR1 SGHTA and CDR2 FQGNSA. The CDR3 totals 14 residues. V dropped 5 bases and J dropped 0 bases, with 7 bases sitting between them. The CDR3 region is CASSPQPNTGELFF. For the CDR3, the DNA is TGTGCCAGCAGCCCACAGCCGAACACCGGGGAGCTGTTTTTT.

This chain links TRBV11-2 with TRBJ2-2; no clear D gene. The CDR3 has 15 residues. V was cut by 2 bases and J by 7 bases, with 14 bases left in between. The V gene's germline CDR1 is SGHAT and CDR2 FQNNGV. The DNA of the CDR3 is TGTGCCAGCAGCTTATTTACGCCTGATGTCGGGGAGCTGTTTTTT. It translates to CASSLFTPDVGELFF.

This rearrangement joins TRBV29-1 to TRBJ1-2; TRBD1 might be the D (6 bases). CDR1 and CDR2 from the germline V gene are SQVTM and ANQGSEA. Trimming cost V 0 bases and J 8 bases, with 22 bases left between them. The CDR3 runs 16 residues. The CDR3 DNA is TGCAGCGTTGAAGATCCGGGGGGCACCCCAGGGGAGGGCTACACCTTC. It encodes CSVEDPGGTPGEGYTF.

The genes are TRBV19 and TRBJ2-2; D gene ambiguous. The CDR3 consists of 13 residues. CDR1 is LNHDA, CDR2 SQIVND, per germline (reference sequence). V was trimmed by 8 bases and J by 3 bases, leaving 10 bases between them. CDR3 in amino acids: CASRYLYTGELFF. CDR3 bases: TGTGCCAGTCGGTACCTCTACACCGGGGAGCTGTTTTTT.

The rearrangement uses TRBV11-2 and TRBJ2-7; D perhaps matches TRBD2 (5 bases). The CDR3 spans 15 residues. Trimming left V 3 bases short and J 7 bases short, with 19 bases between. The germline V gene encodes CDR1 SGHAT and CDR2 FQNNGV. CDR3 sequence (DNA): TGTGCCAGCAGCTTCCCCCCTGGACTCCCGGGAGAGCAGTACTTC. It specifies CASSFPPGLPGEQYF.

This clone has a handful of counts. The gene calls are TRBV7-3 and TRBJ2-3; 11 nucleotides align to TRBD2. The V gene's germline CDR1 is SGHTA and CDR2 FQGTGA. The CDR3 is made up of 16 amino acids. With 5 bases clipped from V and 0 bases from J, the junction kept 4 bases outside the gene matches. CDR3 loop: CASSHVAGGSTDTQYF. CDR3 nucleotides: TGTGCCAGCAGCCACGTAGCGGGGGGGAGCACAGATACGCAGTATTTT.

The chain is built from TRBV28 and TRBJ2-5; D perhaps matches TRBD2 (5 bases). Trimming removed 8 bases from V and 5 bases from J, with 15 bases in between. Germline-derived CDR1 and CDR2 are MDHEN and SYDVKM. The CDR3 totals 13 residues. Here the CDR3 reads CASLRRRGETQYF. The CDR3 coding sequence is TGTGCCAGCCTCCGCAGGAGAGGGGAGACCCAGTACTTC. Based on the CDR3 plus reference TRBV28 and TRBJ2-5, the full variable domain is DVKVTQSSRYLVKRTGEKVFLECVQDMDHENMFWYRQDPGLGLRLIYFSYDVKMKEKGDIPEGYSVSREKKERFSLILESASTNQTSMYLCASLRRRGETQYFGPGTRLLVL.

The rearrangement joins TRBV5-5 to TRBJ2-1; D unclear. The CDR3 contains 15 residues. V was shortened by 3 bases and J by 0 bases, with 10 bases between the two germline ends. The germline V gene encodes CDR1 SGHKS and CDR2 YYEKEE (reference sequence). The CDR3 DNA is TGTGCCAGCAGCTCGACTGCGGACTCCTACAATGAGCAGTTCTTC. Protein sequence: CASSSTADSYNEQFF. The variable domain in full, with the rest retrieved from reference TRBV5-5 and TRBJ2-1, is DAGVTQSPTHLIKTRGQQVTLRCSPISGHKSVSWYQQVLGQGPQFIFQYYEKEERGRGNFPDRFSARQFPNYSSELNVNALLLGDSALYLCASSSTADSYNEQFFGPGTRLTVL.

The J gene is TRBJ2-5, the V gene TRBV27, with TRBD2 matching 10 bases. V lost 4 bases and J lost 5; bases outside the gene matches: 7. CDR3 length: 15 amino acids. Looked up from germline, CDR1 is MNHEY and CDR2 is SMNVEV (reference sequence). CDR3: CASSSPLAGEETQYF. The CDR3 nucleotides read TGTGCCAGCAGTTCCCCTCTAGCGGGAGAGGAGACCCAGTACTTC.

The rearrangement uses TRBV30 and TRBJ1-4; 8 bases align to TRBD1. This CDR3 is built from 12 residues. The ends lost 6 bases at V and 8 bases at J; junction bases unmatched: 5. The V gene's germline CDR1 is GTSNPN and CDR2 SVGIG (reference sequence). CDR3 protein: CACPGGAEKLFF. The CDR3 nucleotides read TGTGCCTGCCCAGGGGGCGCCGAAAAACTGTTTTTT.

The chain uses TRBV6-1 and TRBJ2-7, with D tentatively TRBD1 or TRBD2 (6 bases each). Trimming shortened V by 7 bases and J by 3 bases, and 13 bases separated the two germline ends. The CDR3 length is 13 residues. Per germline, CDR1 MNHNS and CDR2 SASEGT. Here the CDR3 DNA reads TGTGCCAGCATAAGGGGGGCGGGCTACGAGCAGTACTTC. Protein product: CASIRGAGYEQYF.

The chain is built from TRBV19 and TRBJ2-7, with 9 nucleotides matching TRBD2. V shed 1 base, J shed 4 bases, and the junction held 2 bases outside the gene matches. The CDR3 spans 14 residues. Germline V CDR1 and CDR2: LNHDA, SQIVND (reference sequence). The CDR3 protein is CASSIASGTYEQYF. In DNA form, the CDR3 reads TGTGCCAGTAGTATAGCTAGCGGGACTTACGAGCAGTACTTC. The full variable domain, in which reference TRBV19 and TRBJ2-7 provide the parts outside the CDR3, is DGGITQSPKYLFRKEGQNVTLSCEQNLNHDAMYWYRQDPGQGLRLIYYSQIVNDFQKGDIAEGYSVSREKKESFPLTVTSAQKNPTAFYLCASSIASGTYEQYFGPGTRLTVT.

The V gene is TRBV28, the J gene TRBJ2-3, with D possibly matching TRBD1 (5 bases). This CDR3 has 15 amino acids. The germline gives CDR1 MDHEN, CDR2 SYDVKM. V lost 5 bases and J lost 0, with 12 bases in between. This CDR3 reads CASSLRQLSTDTQYF. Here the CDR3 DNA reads TGTGCCAGCAGTCTAAGACAGCTTAGCACAGATACGCAGTATTTT.

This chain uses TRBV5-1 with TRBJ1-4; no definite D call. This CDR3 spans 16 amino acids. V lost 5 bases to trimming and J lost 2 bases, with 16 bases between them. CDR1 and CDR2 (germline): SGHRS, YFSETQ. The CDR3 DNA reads TGCGCCAGCAGTCTTGGTAGAAGGGTGACTAATGAAAAACTGTTTTTT. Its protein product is CASSLGRRVTNEKLFF.

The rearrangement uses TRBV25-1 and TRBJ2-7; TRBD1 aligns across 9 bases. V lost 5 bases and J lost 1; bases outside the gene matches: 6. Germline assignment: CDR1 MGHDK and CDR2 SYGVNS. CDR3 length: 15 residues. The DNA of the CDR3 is TGTGCCAGCAGTAAATTGACAGGGGGGTCCTACGAGCAGTACTTC. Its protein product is CASSKLTGGSYEQYF.

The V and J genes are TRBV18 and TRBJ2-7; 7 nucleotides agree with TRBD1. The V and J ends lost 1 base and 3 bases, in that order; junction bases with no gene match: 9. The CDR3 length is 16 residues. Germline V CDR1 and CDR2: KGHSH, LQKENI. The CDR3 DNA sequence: TGTGCCAGCTCACCACTGGAGACAGGGTCCTTCTACGAGCAGTACTTC. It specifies CASSPLETGSFYEQYF.

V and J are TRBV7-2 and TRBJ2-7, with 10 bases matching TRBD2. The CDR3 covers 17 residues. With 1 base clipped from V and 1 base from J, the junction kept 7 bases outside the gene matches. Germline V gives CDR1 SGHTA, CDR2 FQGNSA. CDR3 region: CASSLGALAGESYEQYF. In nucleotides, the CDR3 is TGTGCCAGCAGCTTAGGGGCTCTAGCGGGAGAATCCTACGAGCAGTACTTC.

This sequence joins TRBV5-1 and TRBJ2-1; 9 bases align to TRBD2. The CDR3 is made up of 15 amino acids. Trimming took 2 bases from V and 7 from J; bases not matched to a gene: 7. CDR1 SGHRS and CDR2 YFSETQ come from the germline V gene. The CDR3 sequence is CASSLSSGSWNEQFF. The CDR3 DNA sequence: TGCGCCAGCAGCTTAAGTAGCGGGAGCTGGAATGAGCAGTTCTTC.

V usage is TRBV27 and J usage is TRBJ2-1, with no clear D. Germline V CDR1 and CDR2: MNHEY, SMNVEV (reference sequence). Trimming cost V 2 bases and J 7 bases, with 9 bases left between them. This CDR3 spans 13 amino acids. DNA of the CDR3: TGTGCCAGCAGTTTAGCACCCGTTAATGAGCAGTTCTTC. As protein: CASSLAPVNEQFF.

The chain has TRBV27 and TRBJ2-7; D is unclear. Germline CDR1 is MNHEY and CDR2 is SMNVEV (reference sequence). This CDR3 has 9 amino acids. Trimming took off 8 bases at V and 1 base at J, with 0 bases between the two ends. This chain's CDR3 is CASSYEQYF. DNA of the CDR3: TGTGCCAGCTCCTACGAGCAGTACTTC.

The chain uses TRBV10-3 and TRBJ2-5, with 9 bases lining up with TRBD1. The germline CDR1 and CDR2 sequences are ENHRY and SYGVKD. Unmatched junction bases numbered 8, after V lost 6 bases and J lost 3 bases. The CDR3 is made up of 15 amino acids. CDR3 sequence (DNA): TGTGCCATCAGCCAGGGACAGGGCAGTAAAGAGACCCAGTACTTC. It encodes CAISQGQGSKETQYF.

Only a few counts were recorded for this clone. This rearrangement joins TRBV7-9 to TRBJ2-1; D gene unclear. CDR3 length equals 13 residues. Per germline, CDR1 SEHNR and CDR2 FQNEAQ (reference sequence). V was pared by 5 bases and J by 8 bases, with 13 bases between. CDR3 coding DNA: TGTGCCAGCAGCCCTCCTCTAGATTATGAGCAGTTCTTC. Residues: CASSPPLDYEQFF.